The source of this T cell receptor (beta chain) is a study of blood T cell repertoires in COVID-19. Study-level information: PBMCs, B-cell-depleted T cells, or T cells were the source of the cDNA or gDNA that made up the material.

The assay was immunoSEQ multiplex PCR, and TCRdb's table has in-frame clones only and misses some. This table has about 68,000 clones, just over 85% appearing once. The CDR3 runs to 13 residues. Trimming took 6 bases from V and 6 from J; bases not matched to a gene: 11. In germline, CDR1 is SQVTM, CDR2 ANQGSEA. The material sequenced was peripheral blood. The source is a man younger than 40 with acute or convalescent COVID-19. This chain connects TRBV29-1 to TRBJ2-7, with 7 bases matching TRBD2. The CDR3 DNA reads TGCAGCGTCGCCACGGGGGACTACGGCGAGCAGTACTTC. Protein product: CSVATGDYGEQYF.